This T cell receptor (beta chain) was profiled in a study of T-cell reconstitution after alpha-beta-depleted transplantation in children. Preparation of the TCRbeta library involved a method that used unique molecular identifiers. MiXCR, run by TCRdb on the PCR reads, gives a single entry per CDR3 protein. In the table there are some 600,000 distinct CDR3 sequences, approximately 17% of which are singletons. Deletions cut 5 bases from V and 6 bases from J, with 19 bases between. CDR1 is MGHDK and CDR2 is SYGVNS in the germline V gene. The CDR3 runs to 15 residues. Only a few counts were recorded for this clonotype.

This sequence was found in a human donor who donated a stem cell graft to a child with acute myeloid leukemia. Sequenced here: PBMCs from the stem cell graft donor, sampled from the stem cell graft. V is TRBV25-1 and J is TRBJ1-2; possibly TRBD1 for D (5 bases). CDR3 sequence reads: CASSTFREALDGYTF. In DNA, the CDR3 is TGTGCCAGCAGTACTTTCAGGGAAGCCCTAGATGGCTACACCTTC.